The 2 T cell receptor beta chains listed next were all sequenced from one sample in a study of OX40 agonist ivuxolimab in advanced cancers. TCRdb's copy holds only in-frame clones and misses some; the assay was immunoSEQ multiplex PCR. The top ten hold about 24% of the sample, which has about 17,000 clones, about two thirds seen once. The material was CD4+ or CD8+ T cells sorted from blood, obtained in a trial of the OX40 agonist ivuxolimab. These receptors all stem from an adult with an advanced solid tumor such as melanoma, head and neck, liver or kidney cancer.

The CDR3 coding sequence is TGTGCCAGCAGTTGGACTAGCGAGGGCTCGGATACGCAGTATTTT. Translated, it gives CASSWTSEGSDTQYF. The chain has TRBV6-5 and TRBJ2-3; TRBD2 aligns across 9 bases. Germline V gives CDR1 MNHEY, CDR2 SVGAGI. Trimming removed 4 bases from V and 6 bases from J; junction bases left unmatched: 8. This CDR3 has 15 residues.

In nucleotides, the CDR3 is TGTGCCAGTAGTATAGGGACACTTAGCAATCAGCCCCAGCATTTT. This sequence encodes CASSIGTLSNQPQHF. V gene TRBV19 combines with J gene TRBJ1-5; possibly TRBD1 for D (5 bases). The V gene's germline CDR1 is LNHDA and CDR2 SQIVND (reference sequence). V lost 1 base and J lost 0, with 7 bases in between. The CDR3 is 15 residues long.